This T cell receptor beta chain comes out of a study of blood T cell repertoires in COVID-19. Study information: T cells, B-cell-depleted T cells, or PBMCs supplied cDNA or gDNA.

Clones were read by immunoSEQ multiplex PCR, and TCRdb kept only the in-frame ones, dropping some. The sample includes fewer than 120,000 clones, approximately 82% seen only once; the top ten take 3.8%. V dropped 3 bases and J dropped 4; count of bases not matched to a gene: 4. The germline gives CDR1 SGHDT, CDR2 YYEEEE. There are 14 residues in the CDR3. The chain employs TRBV5-6 and TRBJ2-7; TRBD1 matches 10 bases. The sample was peripheral blood. The origin of this receptor is an elderly woman with acute or convalescent COVID-19. CDR3 amino acids: CASSWDRGYYEQYF. The CDR3 DNA reads TGTGCCAGCAGCTGGGACAGGGGTTATTACGAGCAGTACTTC.